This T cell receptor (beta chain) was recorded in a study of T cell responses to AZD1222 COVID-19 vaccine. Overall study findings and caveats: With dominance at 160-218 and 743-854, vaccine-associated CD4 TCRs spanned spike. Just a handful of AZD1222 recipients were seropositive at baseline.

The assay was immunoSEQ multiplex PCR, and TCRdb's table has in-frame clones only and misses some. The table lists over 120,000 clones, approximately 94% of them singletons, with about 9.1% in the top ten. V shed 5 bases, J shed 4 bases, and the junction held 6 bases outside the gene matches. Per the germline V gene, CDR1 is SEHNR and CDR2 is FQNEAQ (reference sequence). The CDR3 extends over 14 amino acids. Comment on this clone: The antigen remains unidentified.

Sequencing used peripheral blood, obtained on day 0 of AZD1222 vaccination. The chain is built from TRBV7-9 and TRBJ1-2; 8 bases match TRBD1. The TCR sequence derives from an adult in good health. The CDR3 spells CASSPRQGSYGYTF. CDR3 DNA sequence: TGTGCCAGCAGCCCCCGACAGGGGAGCTATGGCTACACCTTC. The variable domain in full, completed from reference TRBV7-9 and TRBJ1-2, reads DTGVSQNPRHKITKRGQNVTFRCDPISEHNRLYWYRQTLGQGPEFLTYFQNEAQLEKSRLLSDRFSAERPKGSFSTLEIQRTEQGDSAMYLCASSPRQGSYGYTFGSGTRLTVV.